These 18 T cell receptor beta chains were all obtained from the same sample, sequenced in a study of CD8 T cells in ankylosing spondylitis. Each CDR3 protein is one row after TCRdb ran MiXCR on the 5' RACE reads. Seen here are roughly 130,000 distinct CDR3 sequences, roughly 6.6% observed once, and the top ten hold about 12%. Input material: blood, either unsorted or a sorted T cell fraction (not recorded which). The origin of the receptors is a male donor with ankylosing spondylitis or in good health (not recorded which).

The gene calls are TRBV27 and TRBJ2-7; TRBD1 matches 9 bases. The CDR3 extends over 13 amino acids. Germline CDR1 reads MNHEY; CDR2 reads SMNVEV (reference sequence). With V trimmed by 7 bases and J by 7 bases, 8 bases remained unmatched. The CDR3 reads CASNPGQGAEQYF. CDR3 DNA: TGTGCCAGCAACCCGGGACAGGGAGCAGAGCAGTACTTC.

The chain employs TRBV5-1 and TRBJ2-1, with TRBD1 identical over 7 bases. This CDR3 is built from 14 residues. CDR1 SGHRS and CDR2 YFSETQ come from the germline V gene. Trimming at V came to 4 bases and at J to 5 bases, leaving 6 bases not matched to a gene. The DNA for the CDR3 is TGCGCCAGCAGCACGGGACAGACGAACAATGAGCAGTTCTTC. Translating it yields CASSTGQTNNEQFF.

This clonotype was seen many times. The J gene is TRBJ2-5, the V gene TRBV7-9; 7 bases fit TRBD1. This CDR3 comprises 16 residues. Germline trimming cut 5 bases from V and 3 bases from J; bases unmatched to any gene: 12. Germline V lookup: CDR1 SEHNR, CDR2 FQNEAQ (reference sequence). The CDR3 protein is CASSRRGQDPKETQYF. The CDR3 DNA reads TGTGCCAGCAGCCGCCGCGGACAGGATCCAAAAGAGACCCAGTACTTC.

This clonotype was counted many times. The gene calls are TRBV5-1 and TRBJ2-1; 8 nucleotides agree with TRBD2. V lost 2 bases to trimming and J lost 4 bases; unmatched junction nucleotides: 2. CDR1 and CDR2 from the germline V gene are SGHRS and YFSETQ. CDR3 length: 14 residues. The CDR3 protein is CASSFERGYNEQFF. The CDR3 DNA follows: TGCGCCAGCAGCTTCGAGCGGGGGTACAATGAGCAGTTCTTC.

This clonotype has ten or more counts. The chain couples TRBV7-9 to TRBJ1-2; perhaps TRBD1 as D (5 bases). Germline lookup yields CDR1 SEHNR and CDR2 FQNEAQ (reference sequence). This CDR3 spans 14 amino acids. V lost 5 bases, J lost 0 bases, and 10 bases lay in between. The CDR3 spells CASSQDSSNYGYTF. The CDR3 bases are TGTGCCAGCAGCCAAGACAGCTCTAACTATGGCTACACCTTC.

This clonotype was found many times. This chain joins TRBV20-1 and TRBJ2-1; 9 bases fit TRBD2. Unmatched junction bases numbered 2, after V lost 5 bases and J lost 3 bases. The CDR3 spans 13 residues. Germline-derived CDR1 and CDR2 are DFQATT and SNEGSKA (reference sequence). The CDR3 coding sequence is TGCAGTGCTGCTAGCGGGATCTACAATGAGCAGTTCTTC. Its translation is CSAASGIYNEQFF.

There are many counts of this clonotype. V gene TRBV12-3 or TRBV12-4 combines with J gene TRBJ1-5; the match to TRBD1 covers 7 bases. The ends lost 3 bases at V and 3 bases at J; junction bases unmatched: 5. The CDR3 runs 15 residues. In nucleotides, the CDR3 is TGTGCCAGCAGTTTGGACAGGACAGTCAATCAGCCCCAGCATTTT. Translation gives CASSLDRTVNQPQHF.

V and J are TRBV15 and TRBJ2-1, with 14 bases aligning to TRBD2. V shed 1 base, J shed 1 base, and the junction held 6 bases outside the gene matches. In germline, CDR1 is LNHNV, CDR2 YYDKDF (reference sequence). This CDR3 is built from 19 residues. The CDR3 DNA follows: TGTGCCACCAGCAGAGTGGGACTAGCGGGAGAGGGGTCCTACAATGAGCAGTTCTTC. Translating it yields CATSRVGLAGEGSYNEQFF.

The sample holds many counts of this clonotype. The chain uses TRBV27 and TRBJ2-7; the D gene is possibly TRBD2 (7 bases). Looked up from germline, CDR1 is MNHEY and CDR2 is SMNVEV (reference sequence). With 3 bases removed from V and 3 bases from J, the gap between germline ends came to 12 bases. The CDR3 extends over 14 amino acids. CDR3 in DNA: TGTGCCAGCAGTTTGGGGGGGGCTATCTACGAGCAGTACTTC. Protein sequence: CASSLGGAIYEQYF.

This clonotype was counted many times. The chain couples TRBV5-1 to TRBJ2-7; TRBD2 matches at 8 bases. Losses at the gene ends were 0 bases for V and 5 bases for J; bases not matched to a gene: 4. The CDR3 is 14 residues long. Per the germline V gene, CDR1 is SGHRS and CDR2 is YFSETQ. The CDR3 coding sequence is TGCGCCAGCAGCTTGGGACTAGCGTCCAACGAGCAGTACTTC. As protein: CASSLGLASNEQYF.

This clonotype was seen at least ten times. The chain is built from TRBV11-2 and TRBJ2-1; D gene ambiguous. In germline, CDR1 is SGHAT, CDR2 FQNNGV. This CDR3 spans 12 amino acids. V gave up 2 bases and J gave up 9 bases, with 8 bases separating them. CDR3 residues: CASSLLLLEQFF. The CDR3 DNA is TGTGCCAGCAGCTTACTCCTACTTGAGCAGTTCTTC.

The rearrangement uses TRBV20-1 and TRBJ2-7, with 10 positions matching TRBD2. This CDR3 is built from 14 residues. The junction had 5 bases not matched to a gene; V was cut back by 2 bases and J by 4 bases. Germline V CDR1 and CDR2: DFQATT, SNEGSKA (reference sequence). CDR3 amino acids: CSARWASGGYEQYF. In nucleotides, the CDR3 is TGCAGTGCTAGATGGGCTAGCGGGGGATACGAGCAGTACTTC.

CDR3 sequence: CASSFGTGSHNEQFF. CDR3 nucleotide sequence: TGTGCCAGCAGTTTCGGGACAGGGAGCCACAATGAGCAGTTCTTC. V usage is TRBV12-3 or TRBV12-4 and J usage is TRBJ2-1; 9 nucleotides match TRBD1. This CDR3 has 15 residues. Germline trimming cut 3 bases from V and 5 bases from J; bases unmatched to any gene: 5.

This clonotype was observed at least ten times. The CDR3: CASSPRVNTGELFF. The CDR3 DNA follows: TGTGCCAGCAGTCCCCGGGTTAACACCGGGGAGCTGTTTTTT. This chain connects TRBV25-1 to TRBJ2-2; D is uncertain. Germline V gives CDR1 MGHDK, CDR2 SYGVNS. V lost 5 bases and J 2 bases, leaving 9 bases between the germline ends. This CDR3 region has 14 residues. The full variable domain, in which reference TRBV25-1 and TRBJ2-2 provide the parts outside the CDR3, is EADIYQTPRYLVIGTGKKITLECSQTMGHDKMYWYQQDPGMELHLIHYSYGVNSTEKGDLSSESTVSRIRTEHFPLTLESARPSHTSQYLCASSPRVNTGELFFGEGSRLTVL.

Many counts were recorded for this clonotype. This sequence joins TRBV6-5 and TRBJ2-3; the D is unclear. The V end lost 2 bases, the J end lost 1 base, and 4 bases lay between the germline ends. CDR1 is MNHEY, CDR2 SVGAGI, per germline. There are 13 residues in the CDR3. For the CDR3, the DNA is TGTGCCAGCAGTTACGGCCGCACAGATACGCAGTATTTT. It codes for CASSYGRTDTQYF.

Comment on this clonotype: A read error may be the cause here, since a much bigger clone is one base away. This chain uses TRBV18 with TRBJ2-5; weak D call: TRBD2 (5 bases). Germline V gene sequence: CDR1 KGHSH, CDR2 LQKENI. Trimming took off 5 bases at V and 2 bases at J, with 12 bases between the two ends. The CDR3 totals 14 residues. CDR3 region: CASSYSSEQETQYF. CDR3 nucleotide sequence: TGTGCCAGCTCATATAGTAGCGAGCAAGAGACCCAGTACTTC. Full variable domain (missing parts from reference TRBV18 and TRBJ2-5): NAGVMQNPRHLVRRRGQEARLRCSPMKGHSHVYWYRQLPEEGLKFMVYLQKENIIDESGMPKERFSAEFPKEGPSILRIQQVVRGDSAAYFCASSYSSEQETQYFGPGTRLLVL.

This clonotype was observed at least ten times. The chain uses TRBV5-1 and TRBJ1-1; TRBD1 agrees at 8 bases. Unmatched junction bases numbered 8, after V lost 0 bases and J lost 1 base. CDR1 SGHRS and CDR2 YFSETQ come from the germline V gene. The CDR3 totals 17 residues. The CDR3 spells CASSLGTGGRGNTEAFF. CDR3 in DNA: TGCGCCAGCAGCTTGGGAACAGGGGGTCGTGGGAACACTGAAGCTTTCTTT.

At least ten counts were recorded for this clonotype. The chain uses TRBV18 and TRBJ2-3; 8 positions agree with TRBD1. Germline loops: CDR1 KGHSH, CDR2 LQKENI. The CDR3 totals 16 residues. The V gene end was trimmed by 1 base and the J gene end by 0 bases; junction bases not matched to a gene: 3. The CDR3 is CASSPRTGLSTDTQYF. CDR3 sequence (DNA): TGTGCCAGCTCACCACGGACAGGGCTAAGCACAGATACGCAGTATTTT.